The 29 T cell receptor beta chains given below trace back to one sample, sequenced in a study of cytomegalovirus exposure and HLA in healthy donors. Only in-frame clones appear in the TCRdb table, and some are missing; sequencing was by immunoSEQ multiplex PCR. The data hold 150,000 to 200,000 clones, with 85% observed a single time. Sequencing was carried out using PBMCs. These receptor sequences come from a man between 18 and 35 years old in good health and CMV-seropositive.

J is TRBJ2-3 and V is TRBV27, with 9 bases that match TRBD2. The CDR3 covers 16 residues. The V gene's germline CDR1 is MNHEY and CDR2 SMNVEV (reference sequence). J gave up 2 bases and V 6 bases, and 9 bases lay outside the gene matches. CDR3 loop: CASRSLGGGATDTQYF. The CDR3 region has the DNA TGTGCCAGCAGGTCCCTTGGCGGGGGGGCCACAGATACGCAGTATTTT.

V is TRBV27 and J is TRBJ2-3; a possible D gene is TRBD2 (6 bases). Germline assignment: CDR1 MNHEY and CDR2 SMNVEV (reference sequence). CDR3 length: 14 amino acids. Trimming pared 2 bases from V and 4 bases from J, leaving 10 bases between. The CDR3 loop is CASSLNGGSDTQYF. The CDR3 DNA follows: TGTGCCAGCAGTTTAAACGGGGGATCAGATACGCAGTATTTT.

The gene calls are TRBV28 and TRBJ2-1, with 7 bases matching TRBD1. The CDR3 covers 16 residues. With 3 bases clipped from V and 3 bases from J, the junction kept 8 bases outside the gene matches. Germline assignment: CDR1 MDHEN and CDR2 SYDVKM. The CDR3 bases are TGTGCCAGCAGTTTCGACAGGGAGATTAGCTACAATGAGCAGTTCTTC. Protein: CASSFDREISYNEQFF.

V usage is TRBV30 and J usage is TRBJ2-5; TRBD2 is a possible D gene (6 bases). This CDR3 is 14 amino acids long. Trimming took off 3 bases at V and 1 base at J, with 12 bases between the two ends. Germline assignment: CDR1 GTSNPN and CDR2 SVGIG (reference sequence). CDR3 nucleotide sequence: TGTGCCTGGAGCAGAGGAGGGATCCAAGAGACCCAGTACTTC. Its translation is CAWSRGGIQETQYF.

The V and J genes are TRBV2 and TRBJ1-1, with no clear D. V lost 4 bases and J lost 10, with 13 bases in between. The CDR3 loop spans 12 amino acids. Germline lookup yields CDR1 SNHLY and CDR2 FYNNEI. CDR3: CASSATEEGAFF. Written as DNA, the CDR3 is TGTGCCAGCAGTGCCACTGAGGAAGGAGCTTTCTTT.

The CDR3: CASSFRTYNEQFF. CDR3 in DNA: TGTGCCAGCAGCTTCCGCACATACAATGAGCAGTTCTTC. J is TRBJ2-1 and V is TRBV11-3; D gene ambiguous. Germline V gene data show CDR1 as SGHNT and CDR2 as YENEEA. The CDR3 extends over 13 amino acids. The germline V and J ends were trimmed by 3 bases and 4 bases, with 7 bases remaining between them.

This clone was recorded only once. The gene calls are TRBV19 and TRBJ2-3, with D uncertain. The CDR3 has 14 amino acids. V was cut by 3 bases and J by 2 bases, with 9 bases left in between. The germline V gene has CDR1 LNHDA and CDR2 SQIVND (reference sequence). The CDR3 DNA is TGTGCCAGTAGTATCAACAGCCACACAGATACGCAGTATTTT. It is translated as CASSINSHTDTQYF.

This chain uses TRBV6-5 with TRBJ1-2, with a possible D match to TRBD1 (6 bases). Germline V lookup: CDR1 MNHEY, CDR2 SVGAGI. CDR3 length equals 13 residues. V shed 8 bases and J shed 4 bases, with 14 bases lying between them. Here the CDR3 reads CASGGGQGYGYTF. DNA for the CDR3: TGTGCCAGCGGGGGGGGGCAGGGCTATGGCTACACCTTC.

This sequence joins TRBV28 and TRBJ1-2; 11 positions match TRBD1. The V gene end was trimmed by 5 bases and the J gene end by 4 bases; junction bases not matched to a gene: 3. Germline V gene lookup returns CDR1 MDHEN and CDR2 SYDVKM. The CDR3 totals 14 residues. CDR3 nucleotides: TGTGCCAGCAGTGGGACAGGGGGTTTCTATGGCTACACCTTC. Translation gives CASSGTGGFYGYTF.

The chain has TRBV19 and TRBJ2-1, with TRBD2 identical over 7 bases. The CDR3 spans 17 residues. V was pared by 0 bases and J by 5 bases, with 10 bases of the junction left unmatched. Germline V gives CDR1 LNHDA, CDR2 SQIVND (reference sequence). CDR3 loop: CASSIDLGGIGDNEQFF. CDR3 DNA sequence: TGTGCCAGTAGTATAGATCTCGGGGGGATAGGGGACAATGAGCAGTTCTTC.

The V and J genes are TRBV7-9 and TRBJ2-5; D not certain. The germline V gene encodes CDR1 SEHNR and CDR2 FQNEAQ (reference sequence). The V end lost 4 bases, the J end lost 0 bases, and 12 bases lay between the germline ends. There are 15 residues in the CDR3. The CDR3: CASSSLQTYQETQYF. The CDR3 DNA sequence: TGTGCCAGCAGCTCTCTACAGACGTACCAAGAGACCCAGTACTTC.

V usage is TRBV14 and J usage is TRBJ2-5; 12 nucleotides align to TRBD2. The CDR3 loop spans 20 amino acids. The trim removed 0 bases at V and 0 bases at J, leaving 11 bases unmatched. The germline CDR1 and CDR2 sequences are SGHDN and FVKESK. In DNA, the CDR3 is TGTGCCAGCAGCCAAGATATGATAGGACTAGCGGGACTGTACCAAGAGACCCAGTACTTC. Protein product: CASSQDMIGLAGLYQETQYF.

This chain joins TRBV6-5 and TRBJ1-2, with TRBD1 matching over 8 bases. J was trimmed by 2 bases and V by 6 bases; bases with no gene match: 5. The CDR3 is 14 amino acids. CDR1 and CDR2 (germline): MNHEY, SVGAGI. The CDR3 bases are TGTGCCAGCAGCTTGGACAGGGTAAACTATGGCTACACCTTC. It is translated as CASSLDRVNYGYTF.

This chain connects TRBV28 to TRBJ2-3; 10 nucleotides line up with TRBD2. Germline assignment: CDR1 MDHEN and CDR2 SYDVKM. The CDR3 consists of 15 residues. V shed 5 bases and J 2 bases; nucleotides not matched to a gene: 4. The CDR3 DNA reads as TGTGCCAGCAGTCTAGCGGGAGTGTTCACAGATACGCAGTATTTT. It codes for CASSLAGVFTDTQYF.

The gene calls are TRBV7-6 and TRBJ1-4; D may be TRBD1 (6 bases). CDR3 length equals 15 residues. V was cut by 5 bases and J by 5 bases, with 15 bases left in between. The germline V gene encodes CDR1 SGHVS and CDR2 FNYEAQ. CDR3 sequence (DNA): TGTGCCAGCAGCCAGAGGGCAGGGGCCAATGAAAAACTGTTTTTT. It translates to CASSQRAGANEKLFF.

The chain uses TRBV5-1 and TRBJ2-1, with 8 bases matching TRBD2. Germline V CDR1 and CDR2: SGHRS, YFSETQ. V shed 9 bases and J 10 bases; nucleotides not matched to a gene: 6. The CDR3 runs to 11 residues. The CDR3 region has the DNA TGCGCCACCACTAGCGGCGCCGAGCAGTTCTTC. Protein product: CATTSGAEQFF.

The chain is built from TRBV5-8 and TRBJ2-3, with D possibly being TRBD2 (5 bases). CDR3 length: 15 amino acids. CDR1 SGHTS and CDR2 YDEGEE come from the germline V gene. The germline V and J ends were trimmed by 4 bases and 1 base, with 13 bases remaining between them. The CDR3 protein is CASSTGSGGTDTQYF. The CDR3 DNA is TGTGCCAGCAGCACGGGAAGCGGAGGCACAGATACGCAGTATTTT.

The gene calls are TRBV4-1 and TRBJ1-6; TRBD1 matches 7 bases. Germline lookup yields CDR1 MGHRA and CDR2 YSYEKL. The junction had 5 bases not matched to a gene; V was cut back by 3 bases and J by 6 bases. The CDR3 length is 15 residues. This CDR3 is CASSQFSGGNSPLHF. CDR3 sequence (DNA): TGCGCCAGCAGCCAGTTTTCAGGGGGTAATTCACCCCTCCACTTT.

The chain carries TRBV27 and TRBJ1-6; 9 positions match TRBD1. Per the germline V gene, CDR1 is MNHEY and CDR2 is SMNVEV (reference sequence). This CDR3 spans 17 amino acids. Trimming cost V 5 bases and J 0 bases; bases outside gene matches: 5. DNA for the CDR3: TGTGCCAGCAGTCCGGGGACAGGGAGCTCCTATAATTCACCCCTCCACTTT. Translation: CASSPGTGSSYNSPLHF.

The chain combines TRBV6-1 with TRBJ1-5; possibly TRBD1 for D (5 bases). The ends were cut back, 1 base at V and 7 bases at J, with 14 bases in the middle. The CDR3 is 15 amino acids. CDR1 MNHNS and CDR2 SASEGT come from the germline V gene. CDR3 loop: CASSEVRGTWQPQHF. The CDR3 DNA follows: TGTGCCAGCAGTGAAGTCAGAGGGACTTGGCAGCCCCAGCATTTT.

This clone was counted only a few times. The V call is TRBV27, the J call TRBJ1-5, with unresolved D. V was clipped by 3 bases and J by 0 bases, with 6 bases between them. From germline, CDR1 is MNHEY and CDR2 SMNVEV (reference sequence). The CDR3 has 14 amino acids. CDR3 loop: CASSFPSSNQPQHF. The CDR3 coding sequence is TGTGCCAGCAGTTTCCCGTCTAGCAATCAGCCCCAGCATTTT.

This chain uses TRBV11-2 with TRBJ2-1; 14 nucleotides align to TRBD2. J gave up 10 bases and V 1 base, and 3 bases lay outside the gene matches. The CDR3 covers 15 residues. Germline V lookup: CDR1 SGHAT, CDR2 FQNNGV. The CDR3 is CASSLGLAGGSEQFF. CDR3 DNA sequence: TGTGCCAGCAGCTTAGGACTAGCGGGGGGGTCAGAGCAGTTCTTC.

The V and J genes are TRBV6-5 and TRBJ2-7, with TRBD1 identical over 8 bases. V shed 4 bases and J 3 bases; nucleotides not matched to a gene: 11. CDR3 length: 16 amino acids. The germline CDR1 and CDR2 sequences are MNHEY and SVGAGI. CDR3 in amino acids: CASSSLGQGGSYEQYF. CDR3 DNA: TGTGCCAGCAGTTCATTAGGACAGGGTGGGAGCTACGAGCAGTACTTC.

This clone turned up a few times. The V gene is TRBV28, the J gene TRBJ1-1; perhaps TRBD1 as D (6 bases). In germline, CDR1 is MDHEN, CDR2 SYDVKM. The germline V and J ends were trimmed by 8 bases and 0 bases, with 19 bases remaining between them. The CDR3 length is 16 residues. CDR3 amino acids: CASSVLDRLMNTEAFF. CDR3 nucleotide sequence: TGTGCCAGCTCAGTTTTGGACAGACTCATGAACACTGAAGCTTTCTTT. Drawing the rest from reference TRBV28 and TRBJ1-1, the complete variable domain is DVKVTQSSRYLVKRTGEKVFLECVQDMDHENMFWYRQDPGLGLRLIYFSYDVKMKEKGDIPEGYSVSREKKERFSLILESASTNQTSMYLCASSVLDRLMNTEAFFGQGTRLTVV.

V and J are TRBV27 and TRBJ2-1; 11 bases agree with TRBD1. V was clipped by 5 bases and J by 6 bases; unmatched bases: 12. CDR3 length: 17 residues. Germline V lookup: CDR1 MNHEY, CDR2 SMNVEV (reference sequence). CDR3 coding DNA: TGTGCCAGCAGTCTGGAGACCGGGACAGGGGGTTTCAATGAGCAGTTCTTC. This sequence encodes CASSLETGTGGFNEQFF.

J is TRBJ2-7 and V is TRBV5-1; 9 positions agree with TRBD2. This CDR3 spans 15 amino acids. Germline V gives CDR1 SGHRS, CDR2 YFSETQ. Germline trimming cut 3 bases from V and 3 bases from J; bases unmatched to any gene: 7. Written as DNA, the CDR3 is TGCGCCAGCAGCTACAACCTAGCGGGAAGCTACGAGCAGTACTTC. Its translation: CASSYNLAGSYEQYF. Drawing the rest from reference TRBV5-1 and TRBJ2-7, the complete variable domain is KAGVTQTPRYLIKTRGQQVTLSCSPISGHRSVSWYQQTPGQGLQFLFEYFSETQRNKGNFPGRFSGRQFSNSRSEMNVSTLELGDSALYLCASSYNLAGSYEQYFGPGTRLTVT.

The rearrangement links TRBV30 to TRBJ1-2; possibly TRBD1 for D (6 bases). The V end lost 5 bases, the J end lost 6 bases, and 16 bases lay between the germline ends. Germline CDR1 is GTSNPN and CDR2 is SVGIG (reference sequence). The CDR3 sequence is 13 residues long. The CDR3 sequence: CAWEVLGANGYTF. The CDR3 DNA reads TGTGCCTGGGAAGTCCTGGGGGCAAATGGCTACACCTTC.

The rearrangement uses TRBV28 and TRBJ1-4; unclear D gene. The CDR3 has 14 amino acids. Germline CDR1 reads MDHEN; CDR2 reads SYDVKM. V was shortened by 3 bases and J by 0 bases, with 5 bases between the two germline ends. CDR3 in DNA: TGTGCCAGCAGTTTCGGGACAACTAATGAAAAACTGTTTTTT. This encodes CASSFGTTNEKLFF.

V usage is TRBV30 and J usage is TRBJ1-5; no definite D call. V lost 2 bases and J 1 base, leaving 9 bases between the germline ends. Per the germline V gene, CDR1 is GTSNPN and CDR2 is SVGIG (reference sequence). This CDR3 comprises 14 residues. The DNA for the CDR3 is TGTGCCTGGAGTCACAGCACCAGCAATCAGCCCCAGCATTTT. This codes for CAWSHSTSNQPQHF. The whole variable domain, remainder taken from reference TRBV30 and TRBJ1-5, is SQTIHQWPATLVQPVGSPLSLECTVEGTSNPNLYWYRQAAGRGLQLLFYSVGIGQISSEVPQNLSASRPQDRQFILSSKKLLLSDSGFYLCAWSHSTSNQPQHFGDGTRLSIL.